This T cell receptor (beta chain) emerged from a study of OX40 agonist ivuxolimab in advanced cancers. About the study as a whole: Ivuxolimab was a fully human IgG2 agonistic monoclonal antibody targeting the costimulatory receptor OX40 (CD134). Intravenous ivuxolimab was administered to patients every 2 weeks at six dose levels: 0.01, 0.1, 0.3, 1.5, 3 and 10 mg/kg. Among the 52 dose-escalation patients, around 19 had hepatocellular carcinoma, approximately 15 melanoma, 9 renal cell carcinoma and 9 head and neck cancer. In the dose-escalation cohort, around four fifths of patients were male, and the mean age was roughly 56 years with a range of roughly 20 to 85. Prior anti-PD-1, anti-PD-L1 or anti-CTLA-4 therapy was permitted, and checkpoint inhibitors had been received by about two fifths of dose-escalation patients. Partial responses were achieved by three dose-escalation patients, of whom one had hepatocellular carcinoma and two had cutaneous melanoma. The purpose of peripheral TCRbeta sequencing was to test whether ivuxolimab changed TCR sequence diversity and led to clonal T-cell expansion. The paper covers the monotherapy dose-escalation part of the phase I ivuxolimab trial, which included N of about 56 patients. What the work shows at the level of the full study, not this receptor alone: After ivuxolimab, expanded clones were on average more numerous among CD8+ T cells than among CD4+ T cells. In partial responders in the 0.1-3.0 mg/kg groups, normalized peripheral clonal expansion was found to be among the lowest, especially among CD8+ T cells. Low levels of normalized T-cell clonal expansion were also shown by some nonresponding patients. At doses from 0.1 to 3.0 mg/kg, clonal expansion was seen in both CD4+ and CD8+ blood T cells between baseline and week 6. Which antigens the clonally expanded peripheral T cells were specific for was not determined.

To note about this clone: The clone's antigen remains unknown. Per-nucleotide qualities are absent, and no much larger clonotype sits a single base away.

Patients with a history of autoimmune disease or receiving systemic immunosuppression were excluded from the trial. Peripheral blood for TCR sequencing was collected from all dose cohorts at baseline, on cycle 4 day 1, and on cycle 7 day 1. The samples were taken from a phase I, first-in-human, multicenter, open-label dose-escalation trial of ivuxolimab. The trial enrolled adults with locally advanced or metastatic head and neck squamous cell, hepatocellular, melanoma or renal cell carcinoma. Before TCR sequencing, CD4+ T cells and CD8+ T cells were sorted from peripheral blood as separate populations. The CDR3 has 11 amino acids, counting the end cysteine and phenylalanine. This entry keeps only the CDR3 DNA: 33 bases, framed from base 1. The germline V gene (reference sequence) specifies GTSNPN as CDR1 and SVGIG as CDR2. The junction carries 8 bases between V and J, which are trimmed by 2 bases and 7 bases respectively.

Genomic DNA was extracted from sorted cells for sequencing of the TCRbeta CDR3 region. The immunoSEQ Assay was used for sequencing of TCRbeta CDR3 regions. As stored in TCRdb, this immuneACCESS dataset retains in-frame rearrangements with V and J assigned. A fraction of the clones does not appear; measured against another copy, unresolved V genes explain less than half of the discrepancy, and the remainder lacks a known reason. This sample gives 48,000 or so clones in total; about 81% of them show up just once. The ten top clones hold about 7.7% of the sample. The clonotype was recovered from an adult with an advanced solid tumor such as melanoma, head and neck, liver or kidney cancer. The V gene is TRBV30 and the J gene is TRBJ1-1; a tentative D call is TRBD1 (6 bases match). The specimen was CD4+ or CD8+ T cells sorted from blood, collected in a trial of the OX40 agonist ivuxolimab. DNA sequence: TGTGCCTGGAGTAAGGGGGGTGAAGCTTTCTTT. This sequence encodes CAWSKGGEAFF.